The rows below give T cell receptor beta chains drawn from one sample of a study of blood T cells in healthy people across ages. MiXCR was run by TCRdb on the 5' RACE reads, yielding one entry per CDR3 protein. The data show 1,300,000 or so distinct CDR3 sequences, around 55% seen once. Source material: blood. The receptors derive from a man aged 18 to 35 in good health. Each CDR3 is given with its conserved first and last residue. The order of the fields is clone size, D gene, V gene, J gene, CDR3 protein, CDR3 DNA. D genes are given only for firm matches. The size field is filled for only some rows; it gives once, few, many or a size class.

-	-	TRBV10-3	TRBJ1-5	CAISESGGQPQHF	TGTGCCATCAGTGAGTCTGGGGGGCAGCCCCAGCATTTT
-	-	TRBV6-5	TRBJ2-3	CASSYSRTGTQYF	TGTGCCAGCAGTTACTCGAGGACCGGTACGCAGTATTTT
-	-	TRBV11-2	TRBJ2-6	CASSLEVSPGANVLTF	TGTGCCAGCAGCTTAGAAGTCTCACCTGGGGCCAACGTCCTGACTTTC
-	-	TRBV2	TRBJ2-7	CASRRVVEQYF	TGTGCCAGCAGGAGGGTTGTCGAGCAGTACTTC
-	TRBD2	TRBV28	TRBJ2-1	CASRKGWTRDEQFF	TGTGCCAGCAGAAAAGGCTGGACTAGGGATGAGCAGTTCTTC
-	-	TRBV15	TRBJ2-4	CATSRGGGRTKNIQYF	TGTGCCACCAGCAGAGGAGGAGGGAGAACCAAAAACATTCAGTACTTC
-	-	TRBV6-1	TRBJ2-1	CASSSPLNGAEDNEQFF	TGTGCCAGCAGCTCTCCTTTGAACGGGGCCGAAGACAATGAGCAGTTCTTC
-	-	TRBV20-1	TRBJ1-5	CSARSQGKPQHF	TGCAGTGCTAGATCCCAGGGGAAGCCCCAGCATTTT
few	-	TRBV29-1	TRBJ2-3	CSVDPRTDTQYF	TGCAGCGTTGATCCTCGCACAGATACGCAGTATTTT
-	-	TRBV4-2	TRBJ2-1	CASSHIDSYNEQFF	TGTGCCAGCAGCCATATTGACTCCTACAATGAGCAGTTCTTC
-	TRBD1	TRBV29-1	TRBJ2-7	CSFMTGSYEQYF	TGCAGCTTTATGACAGGGTCCTACGAGCAGTACTTC
-	TRBD1	TRBV6-5	TRBJ1-1	CASTDQGGNTEAFF	TGTGCCAGCACTGACCAGGGGGGGAACACTGAAGCTTTCTTT
-	TRBD1	TRBV6-5	TRBJ1-1	CASSYYGQGSNTEAFF	TGTGCCAGCAGTTACTACGGACAGGGATCGAACACTGAAGCTTTCTTT
-	TRBD1	TRBV29-1	TRBJ2-7	CSTSVGTGSYEQYF	TGCAGCACATCCGTCGGGACAGGGTCCTACGAGCAGTACTTC
-	TRBD2	TRBV30	TRBJ2-3	CAWSVGLNTDTQYF	TGTGCCTGGAGTGTGGGACTAAACACAGATACGCAGTATTTT
-	-	TRBV29-1	TRBJ1-2	CSVVNGRDVSYGYTF	TGCAGCGTTGTAAATGGGCGAGATGTGTCCTATGGCTACACCTTC
few	-	TRBV12-3/TRBV12-4	TRBJ2-7	CASRTLGTYEQYF	TGTGCCAGCAGAACCCTAGGGACCTACGAGCAGTACTTC
-	TRBD2	TRBV7-6	TRBJ2-7	CASSLSTSVDNEQYF	TGTGCCAGCAGCTTATCCACTAGCGTTGACAATGAGCAGTACTTC
-	TRBD2	TRBV20-1	TRBJ2-5	CSAREAGAGVTQYF	TGCAGTGCTAGAGAAGCGGGAGCGGGTGTGACCCAGTACTTC
-	TRBD1	TRBV7-9	TRBJ2-5	CASSLIQDRAETQYF	TGTGCCAGCAGCTTAATTCAGGACAGGGCAGAGACCCAGTACTTC
-	-	TRBV20-1	TRBJ2-3	CSASGLMSTDTQYF	TGCAGTGCTAGCGGGCTTATGAGCACAGATACGCAGTATTTT
-	-	TRBV10-3	TRBJ1-5	CAISESGGRTQPQHF	TGTGCCATCAGTGAGTCGGGGGGGCGGACTCAGCCCCAGCATTTT
-	-	TRBV4-1	TRBJ2-7	CASSHDRTYEQYF	TGCGCCAGCAGCCACGACAGGACCTACGAGCAGTACTTC
once	-	TRBV12-5	TRBJ2-7	CASGLGGQQLSYEQYF	TGTGCTAGTGGTTTGGGAGGACAGCAGCTGAGCTACGAGCAGTACTTC
-	TRBD2	TRBV29-1	TRBJ2-7	CSVGRGLAGGIYEQYF	TGCAGCGTTGGGCGAGGACTAGCGGGGGGTATCTACGAGCAGTACTTC
few	-	TRBV3-1	TRBJ2-5	CASSQVRRETQYF	TGTGCCAGCAGCCAAGTGCGGCGGGAGACCCAGTACTTC
-	-	TRBV5-1	TRBJ1-1	CASSLEDARYGEAFF	TGCGCCAGCAGCTTGGAGGACGCCCGCTACGGGGAAGCTTTCTTT